This entry features one T cell receptor beta chain sequence. Other DNA sequences in the sample encode the same CDR3. The record originates from a study of CD8+ T cells in alopecia areata. Regarding treatment: oral pan-JAK inhibitor, 5-10 mg twice daily. This CDR3 comprises 12 residues. V shed 4 bases and J shed 3 bases, with 4 bases lying between them. Germline V gene lookup returns CDR1 SGDLS and CDR2 YYNGEE. The sequencing template was cDNA reverse transcribed from extracted RNA. Profiling relied on immunoSEQ multiplex PCR, and the TCRdb table lists in-frame clones only, not all of them. This table holds just over 150,000 clones, roughly 65% found once.

Sequenced material: CD4+ T cells sorted from blood, taken at week 4, from a patient treated with tofacitinib. V gene TRBV9 combines with J gene TRBJ2-2; D remains ambiguous. The TCR originated in a human donor with alopecia areata. Here the CDR3 reads CASSPYTGELFF. The CDR3 DNA sequence: TGTGCCAGCAGCCCGTACACCGGGGAGCTGTTTTTT.